One TCR beta chain is described in this entry. These data are taken from a study of OX40 agonist ivuxolimab in advanced cancers. Looked up from germline, CDR1 is SGHRS and CDR2 is YFSETQ. The CDR3 is made up of 20 amino acids. V shed 1 base and J shed 0 bases, with 23 bases lying between them. The protocol was immunoSEQ multiplex PCR, while the TCRdb copy is restricted to in-frame clones and leaves out a portion. The table has 55,000 to 75,000 clones, around 93% seen once. The chain employs TRBV5-1 and TRBJ1-3; D is perhaps TRBD1 (6 bases). The specimen comprised CD4+ or CD8+ T cells sorted from blood, sampled in a trial of the OX40 agonist ivuxolimab. The sequence came from an adult with an advanced solid tumor such as melanoma, head and neck, liver or kidney cancer. The CDR3 DNA sequence: TGCGCCAGCAGCTTGTCGGAACGCGGACAGTACGACAACTCTGGAAACACCATATATTTT. It codes for CASSLSERGQYDNSGNTIYF.